These T cell receptor beta chains were read from a single sample in a study of T cell responses to AZD1222 COVID-19 vaccine. Clones were read by immunoSEQ multiplex PCR, and TCRdb kept only the in-frame ones, dropping some. The sample has 80,000 to 90,000 clones, about 89% seen once; the top ten hold approximately 5%. Source: peripheral blood, taken 28 days after the second AZD1222 dose. Every receptor here comes from an adult who received the AZD1222 COVID-19 vaccine. The CDR3 runs from the conserved cysteine through the conserved F or W. D genes are given only for firm matches.

d_gene,v_gene,j_gene,CDR3aa,CDR3nt
-,TRBV5-1,TRBJ2-3,CASSLGRGGGGTDTQYF,TGCGCCAGCAGCTTGGGACGGGGTGGAGGGGGCACAGATACGCAGTATTTT
-,TRBV5-1,TRBJ2-3,CASSPGQHTDTQYF,TGCGCCAGCAGCCCCGGACAGCACACAGATACGCAGTATTTT
-,TRBV4-1,TRBJ2-7,CASSLPGTAGEKQYF,TGCGCCAGCAGCCTCCCCGGGACAGCGGGGGAGAAGCAGTACTTC
-,TRBV7-9,TRBJ1-4,CASSFPSSATNEKLFF,TGTGCCAGCAGCTTCCCCAGCTCCGCAACTAATGAAAAACTGTTTTTT
-,TRBV19,TRBJ1-1,CASSIVGAGNTEAFF,TGTGCCAGTAGTATAGTCGGGGCAGGGAACACTGAAGCTTTCTTT
-,TRBV5-4,TRBJ1-3,CASSPAGASGNTIYF,TGTGCCAGCAGCCCGGCGGGAGCCTCTGGAAACACCATATATTTT
-,TRBV6-2/TRBV6-3,TRBJ1-6,CASSYSPGRSSYNSPLHF,TGTGCCAGCAGTTACTCACCGGGACGGAGCTCCTATAATTCACCCCTCCACTTT
-,TRBV7-2,TRBJ2-1,CASSLGTGIYNEQFF,TGTGCCAGCAGCTTAGGTACAGGAATCTACAATGAGCAGTTCTTC
-,TRBV10-3,TRBJ2-1,CAISETWNEQFF,TGTGCCATCAGCGAAACATGGAATGAGCAGTTCTTC
TRBD1,TRBV6-5,TRBJ1-3,CASSYAGGFGNTIYF,TGTGCCAGCAGTTACGCAGGGGGCTTTGGAAACACCATATATTTT
TRBD2,TRBV6-5,TRBJ2-3,CASSRLAGGTDTQYF,TGTGCCAGCAGTAGACTAGCGGGGGGCACAGATACGCAGTATTTT